These 14 T cell receptor beta chains were all obtained from the same sample, sequenced in a study of T cell repertoires in cytomegalovirus infection. Their antigens remain unidentified. TCRdb independently ran MiXCR on the reads; one entry per CDR3 protein. This table holds roughly 990,000 distinct CDR3 sequences, approximately 32% found once. The sequences come from cultured CD8+ T cells from PBMCs, collected from culture after CMV antigen stimulation. Receptors were obtained from a human donor in good health (CMV status not recorded). Some clones in this sample may be carry-over from other donors' samples.

This rearrangement joins TRBV19 to TRBJ1-6; TRBD1 matches 11 bases. V lost 6 bases, J lost 7 bases, and 2 bases stayed unmatched. Per germline, CDR1 LNHDA and CDR2 SQIVND (reference sequence). The CDR3 contains 14 residues. CDR3 nucleotides: TGTGCCAGTAGCCGGACAGGGGGCAATTCACCCCTCCACTTT. It yields the protein CASSRTGGNSPLHF.

This clonotype has just a few counts. This chain links TRBV7-9 with TRBJ1-3; D perhaps matches TRBD1 (5 bases). Trimming took off 7 bases at V and 8 bases at J, with 18 bases between the two ends. Germline assignment: CDR1 SEHNR and CDR2 FQNEAQ (reference sequence). This CDR3 spans 14 amino acids. The CDR3: CASTPSGGADTIYF. CDR3 in DNA: TGTGCCAGCACCCCTAGCGGAGGGGCGGACACCATATATTTT.

This clonotype was observed a handful of times. The CDR3 protein is CASSNSGLILRLANYGYTF. CDR3 DNA sequence: TGTGCCAGCAGTAACTCAGGTCTTATTTTACGATTAGCTAACTATGGCTACACCTTC. The chain combines TRBV12-3 or TRBV12-4 with TRBJ1-2; no firm D call. This CDR3 spans 19 amino acids. V lost 5 bases and J lost 0, with 25 bases in between.

This clonotype has only a few counts. V is TRBV7-9 and J is TRBJ2-2; 8 nucleotides line up with TRBD1. CDR3 size: 20 residues. CDR1 and CDR2 (germline): SEHNR, FQNEAQ (reference sequence). The J segment lost 2 bases and the V segment lost 1 base, leaving 15 bases of the junction unmatched. DNA for the CDR3: TGTGCCAGCAGCTTAGGCGGAGCGCAGGGGGCAGACCCTAACACCGGGGAGCTGTTTTTT. This translates into CASSLGGAQGADPNTGELFF.

The V call is TRBV19, the J call TRBJ1-5; 8 bases align to TRBD1. Losses at the gene ends were 3 bases for V and 2 bases for J; bases not matched to a gene: 15. This CDR3 is built from 19 residues. Per germline, CDR1 LNHDA and CDR2 SQIVND (reference sequence). The CDR3 loop reads CASSIRIYLGQGGNQPQHF. CDR3 DNA: TGTGCCAGTAGTATCCGAATCTACCTTGGACAGGGTGGCAATCAGCCCCAGCATTTT.

This clonotype was counted between two and nine times. The chain is built from TRBV2 and TRBJ1-6, with 8 bases identical to TRBD1. This CDR3 spans 15 amino acids. The germline V gene encodes CDR1 SNHLY and CDR2 FYNNEI. Losses at the gene ends were 7 bases for V and 6 bases for J; bases not matched to a gene: 8. In DNA, the CDR3 is TGTGCCAGCATCGGACAGGGTTTGACTAATTCACCCCTCCACTTT. Residues: CASIGQGLTNSPLHF.

This clonotype was found a few times. The chain has TRBV29-1 and TRBJ2-2, with TRBD2 matching 7 bases. The germline gives CDR1 SQVTM, CDR2 ANQGSEA. The length of the CDR3 is 15 residues. With 5 bases clipped from V and 3 bases from J, the junction kept 9 bases outside the gene matches. The CDR3 loop is CSVQGEGGDTGELFF. CDR3 in DNA: TGCAGCGTTCAAGGGGAGGGAGGGGACACCGGGGAGCTGTTTTTT.

The chain recombines TRBV6-1 with TRBJ1-1, with 9 bases identical to TRBD1. Germline assignment: CDR1 MNHNS and CDR2 SASEGT. The J segment lost 0 bases and the V segment lost 5 bases, leaving 7 bases of the junction unmatched. The CDR3 is 16 amino acids. CDR3 in amino acids: CASSTPGTGLNTEAFF. As DNA, the CDR3 is TGTGCCAGCAGTACCCCCGGGACAGGGTTGAACACTGAAGCTTTCTTT.

This clonotype has more than one count but fewer than ten. The V gene is TRBV29-1, the J gene TRBJ2-1; possible D gene TRBD2, 5 bases. The CDR3 covers 12 residues. CDR1 and CDR2 from the germline V gene are SQVTM and ANQGSEA. The V end was cut by 7 bases, the J end by 1 base, with 8 bases between. The CDR3 here is CSARGSYNEQFF. The CDR3 nucleotides read TGCAGCGCTCGGGGTTCCTACAATGAGCAGTTCTTC.

This clonotype has more than one count but fewer than ten. The gene calls are TRBV7-8 and TRBJ2-2; D gene uncertain. CDR3 size: 14 residues. The germline CDR1 and CDR2 sequences are SGHVS and FQNEAQ. Trimming cost V 4 bases and J 7 bases, with 13 bases left between them. CDR3 nucleotides: TGTGCCAGCAGCTCCCGGACGTCCCTCGGGGAGCTGTTTTTT. It translates to CASSSRTSLGELFF.

A word on this clonotype: A much larger clone differs from this one at a single base, so this may be a read error. The chain combines TRBV7-2 with TRBJ2-3, with 15 bases fitting TRBD2. The germline gives CDR1 SGHTA, CDR2 FQGNSA. The CDR3 has 19 amino acids. CDR3 region: CASSLQGLAGGSTTDTQSF. The CDR3 DNA is TGTGCCAGCAGCCTCCAAGGACTAGCGGGGGGGTCTACAACAGATACGCAGTCTTTT.

This clonotype showed up many times. The gene calls are TRBV7-2 and TRBJ2-7; D not certain. The CDR3 spans 13 residues. V was pared by 5 bases and J by 4 bases, with 12 bases between. The germline V gene encodes CDR1 SGHTA and CDR2 FQGNSA. The CDR3 here is CASSPRLFYEQYF. The CDR3 DNA reads as TGTGCCAGCAGCCCACGTCTTTTTTACGAGCAGTACTTC. Full variable domain (missing parts from reference TRBV7-2 and TRBJ2-7): GAGVSQSPSNKVTEKGKDVELRCDPISGHTALYWYRQSLGQGLEFLIYFQGNSAPDKSGLPSDRFSAERTGGSVSTLTIQRTQQEDSAVYLCASSPRLFYEQYFGPGTRLTVT.

The V call is TRBV11-2, the J call TRBJ2-1; D unresolved. The CDR3 contains 17 residues. V was cut by 2 bases and J by 0 bases, with 14 bases left in between. From germline, CDR1 is SGHAT and CDR2 FQNNGV. The CDR3: CASSLIAGISSYNEQFF. Written as DNA, the CDR3 is TGTGCCAGCAGCTTAATCGCCGGCATCAGCTCCTACAATGAGCAGTTCTTC.

The J gene is TRBJ2-5, the V gene TRBV7-6; TRBD2 matches at 8 bases. Germline V lookup: CDR1 SGHVS, CDR2 FNYEAQ. CDR3 length: 16 amino acids. Losses at the gene ends were 2 bases for V and 0 bases for J; bases not matched to a gene: 5. The CDR3 region is CASSLTGLENQETQYF. CDR3 sequence (DNA): TGTGCCAGCAGCTTAACGGGACTAGAAAACCAAGAGACCCAGTACTTC.